The 5 T cell receptor beta chains in this list originate from one sample, sequenced in a study of patients and donors after allogeneic stem cell transplantation. MiXCR was run by TCRdb on the RT-PCR reads, yielding one entry per CDR3 protein. The table has about a million distinct CDR3 sequences, around 17% seen once. Specimen: blood, either unsorted or a sorted T cell fraction (not recorded which). Every receptor here comes from a human donor who was either an allogeneic HSCT recipient or a stem cell or donor lymphocyte infusion donor (not recorded which). It is not recorded whose cells these are; they may come from a transplant donor.

The chain couples TRBV20-1 to TRBJ1-2, with D hard to call. The CDR3 runs to 12 residues. V was pared by 1 base and J by 4 bases, with 7 bases between. Germline values: CDR1 DFQATT, CDR2 SNEGSKA (reference sequence). In DNA, the CDR3 is TGCAGTGCTAGAGCGATCTCCTATGGCTACACCTTC. Protein: CSARAISYGYTF.

The CDR3 bases are TGCGCCAGCAGCACTACAGGGATGGGTGGCTACACCTTC. This gives the protein CASSTTGMGGYTF. The chain uses TRBV5-1 and TRBJ1-2, with D perhaps matching TRBD1 (6 bases). Per the germline V gene, CDR1 is SGHRS and CDR2 is YFSETQ. V was cut by 4 bases and J by 7 bases, with 14 bases left in between. The CDR3 consists of 13 residues.

This clonotype was counted a few times. The rearrangement links TRBV5-1 to TRBJ2-1, with no clear D. V lost 5 bases and J lost 6, with 9 bases in between. This CDR3 is built from 12 residues. Germline values: CDR1 SGHRS, CDR2 YFSETQ. The CDR3 nucleotides read TGCGCCAGCAGGGATTCCAGCAATGAGCAGTTCTTC. Translating gives CASRDSSNEQFF.

The sample holds a few counts of this clonotype. V is TRBV7-8 and J is TRBJ2-1; D is undetermined. Trimming took off 1 base at V and 2 bases at J, with 9 bases between the two ends. The CDR3 spans 15 residues. CDR1 and CDR2 from the germline V gene are SGHVS and FQNEAQ. The CDR3 spells CASSLVPSPYNEQFF. The CDR3 DNA is TGTGCCAGCAGCTTAGTACCCTCCCCCTACAATGAGCAGTTCTTC.

V gene TRBV12-3 or TRBV12-4 combines with J gene TRBJ2-5, with a possible D match to TRBD2 (5 bases). The CDR3 has 13 amino acids. V was shortened by 7 bases and J by 2 bases, with 11 bases between the two germline ends. CDR3 DNA: TGTGCCAGCACCCGAGGGTTACAAGAGACCCAGTACTTC. This codes for CASTRGLQETQYF.